The rows below give T cell receptor beta chains drawn from one sample of a study of spatial heterogeneity in lung cancer. TCRdb re-called the 5' RACE reads through MiXCR, storing one row per CDR3 protein. The table includes tens of thousands of distinct CDR3 sequences, roughly 15% detected once. The sequencing used PBMCs, collected at surgery. Receptor source: a male donor with early-stage non-small cell lung cancer. Both conserved end residues are part of each CDR3. The D gene is left open where the match is weak. Expanded clones are given a class, and other clones once, few, many or no size at all.

j_call: TRBJ1-1
d_call: NA
v_call: TRBV6-6
cdr3_length: 15
clone_size: many
cdr3_aa: CASTSLRVLGTEAFF
cdr3_nt: TGTGCCAGCACCTCTCTCAGGGTATTAGGCACTGAAGCTTTCTTT

j_call: TRBJ2-7
d_call: NA
v_call: TRBV18
cdr3_length: 14
clone_size: once
cdr3_aa: CASPPFSPPYEQYF
cdr3_nt: TGTGCCAGCCCCCCGTTTTCTCCACCCTACGAGCAGTACTTC

j_call: TRBJ2-3
d_call: TRBD1
v_call: TRBV9
cdr3_length: 14
clone_size: few
cdr3_aa: CASSATGDTDTQYF
cdr3_nt: TGTGCCAGCAGCGCTACAGGGGACACAGATACGCAGTATTTT

j_call: TRBJ2-7
d_call: TRBD1
v_call: TRBV12-3/TRBV12-4
cdr3_length: 14
clone_size: many
cdr3_aa: CASSRTGGPYEQYF
cdr3_nt: TGTGCCAGCAGTCGCACAGGGGGGCCCTACGAGCAGTACTTC

j_call: TRBJ1-4
d_call: TRBD1
v_call: TRBV28
cdr3_length: 14
clone_size: many
cdr3_aa: CASSVGTGNEKLFF
cdr3_nt: TGTGCCAGCAGCGTAGGGACAGGGAATGAAAAACTGTTTTTT

j_call: TRBJ1-5
d_call: NA
v_call: TRBV9
cdr3_length: 14
clone_size: few
cdr3_aa: CASSATDSNQPQHF
cdr3_nt: TGTGCCAGCAGCGCGACAGATAGCAATCAGCCCCAGCATTTT

j_call: TRBJ2-7
d_call: TRBD2
v_call: TRBV27
cdr3_length: 17
clone_size: NA
cdr3_aa: CASSSPIRLAGVYEQYF
cdr3_nt: TGTGCCAGCAGTTCCCCCATTCGACTAGCGGGAGTCTACGAGCAGTACTTC

j_call: TRBJ2-3
d_call: NA
v_call: TRBV5-1
cdr3_length: 14
clone_size: few
cdr3_aa: CASSLEGYTDTQYF
cdr3_nt: TGCGCCAGCAGCTTGGAGGGCTACACAGATACGCAGTATTTT

j_call: TRBJ2-7
d_call: NA
v_call: TRBV29-1
cdr3_length: 11
clone_size: few
cdr3_aa: CSVVTDYEQYF
cdr3_nt: TGCAGCGTTGTGACAGACTACGAGCAGTACTTC

j_call: TRBJ2-7
d_call: TRBD1
v_call: TRBV5-1
cdr3_length: 14
clone_size: many
cdr3_aa: CASSHHGQGEEQYF
cdr3_nt: TGCGCCAGCAGCCACCATGGACAGGGAGAGGAGCAGTACTTC

j_call: TRBJ2-3
d_call: TRBD2
v_call: TRBV6-1
cdr3_length: 16
clone_size: NA
cdr3_aa: CASDLGTSASTDTQYF
cdr3_nt: TGTGCCAGCGACTTGGGGACTAGCGCTAGCACAGATACGCAGTATTTT

j_call: TRBJ2-5
d_call: NA
v_call: TRBV2
cdr3_length: 14
clone_size: NA
cdr3_aa: CASSEGRGEETQYF
cdr3_nt: TGTGCCAGCAGTGAAGGCAGGGGAGAAGAGACCCAGTACTTC

j_call: TRBJ2-1
d_call: NA
v_call: TRBV12-3/TRBV12-4
cdr3_length: 11
clone_size: NA
cdr3_aa: CASSPMWEQFF
cdr3_nt: TGTGCCAGCAGTCCTATGTGGGAGCAGTTCTTC

j_call: TRBJ2-7
d_call: TRBD1
v_call: TRBV4-1
cdr3_length: 14
clone_size: many
cdr3_aa: CASSQQGAGYEQYF
cdr3_nt: TGCGCCAGCAGCCAGCAGGGGGCGGGCTACGAGCAGTACTTC

j_call: TRBJ2-1
d_call: NA
v_call: TRBV3-1
cdr3_length: 13
clone_size: NA
cdr3_aa: CASSQGTVNEQFF
cdr3_nt: TGTGCCAGCAGCCAAGGGACAGTGAATGAGCAGTTCTTC

j_call: TRBJ2-7
d_call: TRBD1
v_call: TRBV10-2
cdr3_length: 15
clone_size: many
cdr3_aa: CASSESRDSPYEQYF
cdr3_nt: TGCGCCAGCAGTGAGAGCCGGGACAGCCCCTACGAGCAGTACTTC

j_call: TRBJ2-3
d_call: TRBD2
v_call: TRBV12-5
cdr3_length: 17
clone_size: few
cdr3_aa: CASGLAELAGVTDTQYF
cdr3_nt: TGTGCTAGTGGTTTGGCGGAACTAGCGGGAGTCACAGATACGCAGTATTTT

j_call: TRBJ1-5
d_call: NA
v_call: TRBV10-3
cdr3_length: 13
clone_size: NA
cdr3_aa: CAINPDSNQPQHF
cdr3_nt: TGTGCCATCAATCCTGATAGCAATCAGCCCCAGCATTTT

j_call: TRBJ2-3
d_call: TRBD2
v_call: TRBV9
cdr3_length: 16
clone_size: NA
cdr3_aa: CASTLAGGGVTDTQYF
cdr3_nt: TGTGCCAGCACCTTAGCGGGGGGAGGCGTAACAGATACGCAGTATTTT

j_call: TRBJ2-7
d_call: TRBD1
v_call: TRBV5-5
cdr3_length: 15
clone_size: many
cdr3_aa: CASSLGQGAAYEQYF
cdr3_nt: TGTGCCAGCAGCCTCGGACAGGGGGCTGCCTACGAGCAGTACTTC

j_call: TRBJ2-1
d_call: NA
v_call: TRBV5-4
cdr3_length: 15
clone_size: few
cdr3_aa: CASSLDLSSYNEQFF
cdr3_nt: TGTGCCAGCAGCCTAGACTTGAGCTCCTACAATGAGCAGTTCTTC

j_call: TRBJ1-1
d_call: NA
v_call: TRBV5-1
cdr3_length: 13
clone_size: NA
cdr3_aa: CASSYRVGTEAFF
cdr3_nt: TGCGCCAGCAGCTACAGGGTGGGCACTGAAGCTTTCTTT

j_call: TRBJ2-3
d_call: TRBD2
v_call: TRBV7-3
cdr3_length: 15
clone_size: NA
cdr3_aa: CASSFSGLEEDTQYF
cdr3_nt: TGTGCCAGCAGCTTCTCGGGACTAGAGGAAGATACGCAGTATTTT

j_call: TRBJ2-2
d_call: NA
v_call: TRBV12-3/TRBV12-4
cdr3_length: 11
clone_size: many
cdr3_aa: CASSSYVELFF
cdr3_nt: TGTGCCAGCAGTTCCTATGTGGAGCTGTTTTTT

j_call: TRBJ2-1
d_call: TRBD2
v_call: TRBV5-1
cdr3_length: 16
clone_size: many
cdr3_aa: CASSLLAGSALDEQFF
cdr3_nt: TGCGCCAGCAGCCTACTAGCGGGTTCCGCGTTGGATGAGCAGTTCTTC

j_call: TRBJ2-5
d_call: NA
v_call: TRBV7-8
cdr3_length: 13
clone_size: few
cdr3_aa: CASSSRVRETQYF
cdr3_nt: TGTGCCAGCAGTTCCAGGGTGCGGGAGACCCAGTACTTC

j_call: TRBJ1-5
d_call: NA
v_call: TRBV5-5
cdr3_length: 16
clone_size: few
cdr3_aa: CASSLVSGGGNQPQHF
cdr3_nt: TGTGCCAGCAGCTTGGTATCCGGGGGTGGCAATCAGCCCCAGCATTTT

j_call: TRBJ1-1
d_call: TRBD1
v_call: TRBV12-3/TRBV12-4
cdr3_length: 14
clone_size: few
cdr3_aa: CASTGQGWNTEAFF
cdr3_nt: TGTGCCAGCACCGGACAGGGGTGGAACACTGAAGCTTTCTTT

j_call: TRBJ2-2
d_call: NA
v_call: TRBV7-9
cdr3_length: 14
clone_size: many
cdr3_aa: CASSLQTATGELFF
cdr3_nt: TGTGCCAGCAGCCTACAGACCGCCACCGGGGAGCTGTTTTTT

j_call: TRBJ2-7
d_call: NA
v_call: TRBV4-1
cdr3_length: 17
clone_size: NA
cdr3_aa: CASSQARGPGQPYEQYF
cdr3_nt: TGCGCCAGCAGCCAAGCGAGGGGACCAGGGCAACCCTACGAGCAGTACTTC

j_call: TRBJ2-5
d_call: NA
v_call: TRBV5-1
cdr3_length: 14
clone_size: few
cdr3_aa: CASSLFGSKETQYF
cdr3_nt: TGCGCCAGCAGCTTGTTCGGCAGCAAAGAGACCCAGTACTTC

j_call: TRBJ2-3
d_call: NA
v_call: TRBV5-4
cdr3_length: 14
clone_size: few
cdr3_aa: CASSLAATTDTQYF
cdr3_nt: TGTGCCAGCAGCTTGGCCGCAACCACAGATACGCAGTATTTT

j_call: TRBJ2-7
d_call: NA
v_call: TRBV18
cdr3_length: 13
clone_size: many
cdr3_aa: CASSLGPHYEQYF
cdr3_nt: TGTGCCAGCTCACTAGGACCTCACTACGAGCAGTACTTC

j_call: TRBJ2-3
d_call: NA
v_call: TRBV6-5
cdr3_length: 12
clone_size: NA
cdr3_aa: CASSYARDTQYF
cdr3_nt: TGTGCCAGCAGTTACGCGCGCGATACGCAGTATTTT

j_call: TRBJ1-1
d_call: NA
v_call: TRBV11-1
cdr3_length: 14
clone_size: few
cdr3_aa: CASRPRGMNTEAFF
cdr3_nt: TGTGCCAGCAGGCCGCGGGGCATGAACACTGAAGCTTTCTTT

j_call: TRBJ1-6
d_call: NA
v_call: TRBV12-3/TRBV12-4
cdr3_length: 11
clone_size: many
cdr3_aa: CASSLGVSLHF
cdr3_nt: TGTGCCAGCAGTTTAGGTGTGTCCCTCCACTTT

j_call: TRBJ1-1
d_call: NA
v_call: TRBV20-1
cdr3_length: 14
clone_size: few
cdr3_aa: CSARRRRGNTEAFF
cdr3_nt: TGCAGTGCTAGACGTCGGCGGGGGAACACTGAAGCTTTCTTT

j_call: TRBJ2-2
d_call: TRBD2
v_call: TRBV7-2
cdr3_length: 17
clone_size: few
cdr3_aa: CASSTGTSGTGTGELFF
cdr3_nt: TGTGCCAGCAGCACCGGGACTAGCGGGACAGGCACCGGGGAGCTGTTTTTT

j_call: TRBJ2-2
d_call: NA
v_call: TRBV7-9
cdr3_length: 13
clone_size: NA
cdr3_aa: CASSFVRAGELFF
cdr3_nt: TGTGCCAGCAGCTTTGTCAGGGCCGGGGAGCTGTTTTTT

j_call: TRBJ2-3
d_call: NA
v_call: TRBV28
cdr3_length: 15
clone_size: many
cdr3_aa: CASTWGGPGADTQYF
cdr3_nt: TGTGCCAGCACTTGGGGAGGCCCCGGGGCAGATACGCAGTATTTT

j_call: TRBJ1-6
d_call: NA
v_call: TRBV20-1
cdr3_length: 16
clone_size: many
cdr3_aa: CSARDPPGTANSPLHF
cdr3_nt: TGCAGTGCTAGAGATCCTCCAGGGACCGCTAATTCACCCCTCCACTTT

j_call: TRBJ1-2
d_call: TRBD1
v_call: TRBV6-6
cdr3_length: 15
clone_size: NA
cdr3_aa: CASSWSLNRGNGYTF
cdr3_nt: TGTGCCAGCAGTTGGAGCCTAAACAGGGGCAATGGCTACACCTTC

j_call: TRBJ2-3
d_call: TRBD2
v_call: TRBV12-3/TRBV12-4
cdr3_length: 19
clone_size: NA
cdr3_aa: CASSRRWVVERGATDTQYF
cdr3_nt: TGTGCCAGCAGTCGGCGATGGGTTGTCGAGCGGGGGGCCACAGATACGCAGTATTTT

j_call: TRBJ1-6
d_call: NA
v_call: TRBV9
cdr3_length: 14
clone_size: many
cdr3_aa: CASSSQRTDSPLHF
cdr3_nt: TGTGCCAGCAGCTCGCAAAGGACTGATTCACCCCTCCACTTT

j_call: TRBJ2-1
d_call: NA
v_call: TRBV5-5
cdr3_length: 14
clone_size: many
cdr3_aa: CASSLDISYNEQFF
cdr3_nt: TGTGCCAGCAGCTTGGACATCTCCTACAATGAGCAGTTCTTC

j_call: TRBJ2-5
d_call: NA
v_call: TRBV2
cdr3_length: 11
clone_size: few
cdr3_aa: CASCGEETQYF
cdr3_nt: TGTGCCAGCTGCGGGGAGGAGACCCAGTACTTC

j_call: TRBJ2-3
d_call: NA
v_call: TRBV10-3
cdr3_length: 14
clone_size: NA
cdr3_aa: CAISESGGPDTQYF
cdr3_nt: TGTGCCATCAGTGAGTCGGGGGGGCCAGATACGCAGTATTTT

j_call: TRBJ2-3
d_call: NA
v_call: TRBV12-3/TRBV12-4
cdr3_length: 15
clone_size: many
cdr3_aa: CASSPYGESTDTQYF
cdr3_nt: TGTGCCAGCAGCCCCTATGGGGAGAGCACAGATACGCAGTATTTT

j_call: TRBJ1-5
d_call: TRBD1
v_call: TRBV6-2/TRBV6-3
cdr3_length: 14
clone_size: many
cdr3_aa: CASTEQGREGPQHF
cdr3_nt: TGTGCCAGCACCGAACAGGGGCGGGAGGGGCCCCAGCATTTT

j_call: TRBJ2-7
d_call: TRBD2
v_call: TRBV6-5
cdr3_length: 16
clone_size: NA
cdr3_aa: CASSYSGGVSSYEQYF
cdr3_nt: TGTGCCAGCAGTTACTCGGGGGGGGTTAGCTCCTACGAGCAGTACTTC

j_call: TRBJ2-6
d_call: NA
v_call: TRBV28
cdr3_length: 17
clone_size: many
cdr3_aa: CASRSPEGAAGANVLTF
cdr3_nt: TGTGCCAGTAGAAGCCCGGAGGGGGCTGCCGGGGCCAACGTCCTGACTTTC

j_call: TRBJ2-3
d_call: TRBD1
v_call: TRBV6-1
cdr3_length: 14
clone_size: NA
cdr3_aa: CASSGGQGTDTQYF
cdr3_nt: TGTGCCAGCAGTGGGGGACAGGGCACAGATACGCAGTATTTT

j_call: TRBJ2-6
d_call: NA
v_call: TRBV21-1
cdr3_length: 20
clone_size: NA
cdr3_aa: CASSKGNGLAGDSGANVLTF
cdr3_nt: TGTGCCAGCAGCAAAGGGAATGGACTAGCGGGAGACTCTGGGGCCAACGTCCTGACTTTC